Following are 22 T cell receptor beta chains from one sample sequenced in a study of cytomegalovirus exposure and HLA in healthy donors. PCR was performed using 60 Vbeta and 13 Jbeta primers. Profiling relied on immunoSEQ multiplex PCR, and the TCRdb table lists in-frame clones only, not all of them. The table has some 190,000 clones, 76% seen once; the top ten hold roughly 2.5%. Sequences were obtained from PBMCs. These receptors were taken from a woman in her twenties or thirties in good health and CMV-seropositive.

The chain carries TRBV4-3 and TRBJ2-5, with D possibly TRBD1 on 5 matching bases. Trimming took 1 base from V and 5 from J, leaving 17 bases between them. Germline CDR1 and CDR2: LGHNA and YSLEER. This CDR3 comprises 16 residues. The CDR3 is CASSQGLPGPRETQYF. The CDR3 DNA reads TGCGCCAGCAGCCAAGGGCTCCCAGGGCCTCGGGAGACCCAGTACTTC.

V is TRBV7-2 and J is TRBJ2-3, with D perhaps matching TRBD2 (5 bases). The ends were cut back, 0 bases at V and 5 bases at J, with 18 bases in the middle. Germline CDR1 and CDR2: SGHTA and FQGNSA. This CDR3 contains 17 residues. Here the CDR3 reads CASSLAVARALLDTQYF. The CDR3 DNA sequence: TGTGCCAGCAGCTTAGCCGTAGCGCGGGCCCTCCTAGATACGCAGTATTTT. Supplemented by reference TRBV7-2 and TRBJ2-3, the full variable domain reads GAGVSQSPSNKVTEKGKDVELRCDPISGHTALYWYRQSLGQGLEFLIYFQGNSAPDKSGLPSDRFSAERTGGSVSTLTIQRTQQEDSAVYLCASSLAVARALLDTQYFGPGTRLTVL.

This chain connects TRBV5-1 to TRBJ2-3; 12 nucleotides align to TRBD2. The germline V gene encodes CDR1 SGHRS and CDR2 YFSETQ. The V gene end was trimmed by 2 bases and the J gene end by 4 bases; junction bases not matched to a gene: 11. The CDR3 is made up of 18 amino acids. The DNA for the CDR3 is TGCGCCAGCAGCTTAAGGGCTAGCGGGGGGGCCCGGGCAGATACGCAGTATTTT. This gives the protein CASSLRASGGARADTQYF.

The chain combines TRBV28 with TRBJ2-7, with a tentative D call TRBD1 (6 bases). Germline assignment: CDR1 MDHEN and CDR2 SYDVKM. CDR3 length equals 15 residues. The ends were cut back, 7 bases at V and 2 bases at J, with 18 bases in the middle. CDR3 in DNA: TGTGCCAGCACGTCGCCGGACAGAGCCACCTACGAGCAGTACTTC. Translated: CASTSPDRATYEQYF.

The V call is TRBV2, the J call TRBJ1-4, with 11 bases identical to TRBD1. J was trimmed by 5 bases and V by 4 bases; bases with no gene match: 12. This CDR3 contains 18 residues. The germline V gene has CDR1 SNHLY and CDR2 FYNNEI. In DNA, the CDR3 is TGTGCCAGCAGTGGAGGGATCGGGACAGGGGGTATAAATGAAAAACTGTTTTTT. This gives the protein CASSGGIGTGGINEKLFF.

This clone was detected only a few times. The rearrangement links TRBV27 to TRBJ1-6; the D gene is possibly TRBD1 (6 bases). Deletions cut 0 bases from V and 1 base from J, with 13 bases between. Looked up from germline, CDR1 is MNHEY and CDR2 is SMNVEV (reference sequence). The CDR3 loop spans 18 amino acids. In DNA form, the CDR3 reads TGTGCCAGCAGTTTATCGAGGCAGGGGATGTCCTATAATTCACCCCTCCACTTT. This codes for CASSLSRQGMSYNSPLHF.

Here the CDR3 DNA reads TGTGCCAGCAGCGTAGGCAAGCTCTCCTACGAGCAGTACTTC. Protein sequence: CASSVGKLSYEQYF. The J gene is TRBJ2-7, the V gene TRBV9; no definite D call. The CDR3 covers 14 residues. The germline gives CDR1 SGDLS, CDR2 YYNGEE. V lost 0 bases, J lost 0 bases, and 7 bases lay in between.

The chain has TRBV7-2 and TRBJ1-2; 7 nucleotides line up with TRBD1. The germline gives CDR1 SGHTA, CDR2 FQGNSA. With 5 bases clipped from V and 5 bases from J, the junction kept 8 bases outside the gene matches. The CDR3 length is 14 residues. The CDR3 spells CASSLQGGGYGYTF. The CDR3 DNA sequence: TGTGCCAGCAGCCTCCAAGGGGGCGGGTATGGCTACACCTTC.

The CDR3 spells CSVRGTDTQYF. The CDR3, as DNA: TGCAGCGTTCGAGGCACAGATACGCAGTATTTT. The chain is built from TRBV29-1 and TRBJ2-3, with D unclear. The CDR3 extends over 11 amino acids. CDR1 SQVTM and CDR2 ANQGSEA come from the germline V gene. Deletions cut 5 bases from V and 1 base from J, with 4 bases between.

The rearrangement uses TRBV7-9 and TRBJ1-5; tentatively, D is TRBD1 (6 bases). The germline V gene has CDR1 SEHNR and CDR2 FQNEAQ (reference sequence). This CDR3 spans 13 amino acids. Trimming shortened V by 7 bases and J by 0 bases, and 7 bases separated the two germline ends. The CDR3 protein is CASNRDSNQPQHF. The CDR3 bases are TGTGCCAGCAACAGGGATAGCAATCAGCCCCAGCATTTT. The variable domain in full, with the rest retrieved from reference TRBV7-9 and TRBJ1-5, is DTGVSQNPRHKITKRGQNVTFRCDPISEHNRLYWYRQTLGQGPEFLTYFQNEAQLEKSRLLSDRFSAERPKGSFSTLEIQRTEQGDSAMYLCASNRDSNQPQHFGDGTRLSIL.

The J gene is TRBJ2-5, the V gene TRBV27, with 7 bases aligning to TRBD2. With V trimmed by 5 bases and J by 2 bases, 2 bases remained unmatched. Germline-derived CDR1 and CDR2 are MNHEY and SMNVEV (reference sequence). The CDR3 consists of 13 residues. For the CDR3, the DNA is TGTGCCAGCAGTCGGACTAGACAAGAGACCCAGTACTTC. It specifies CASSRTRQETQYF.

CDR3 nucleotide sequence: TGTGCCAGCAGCTTAGCGGCTAGCCCAGATACGCAGTATTTT. Residues: CASSLAASPDTQYF. The chain recombines TRBV7-2 with TRBJ2-3; D possibly corresponds to TRBD2 (5 bases). Germline CDR1 and CDR2: SGHTA and FQGNSA. The CDR3 covers 14 residues. The germline V and J ends were trimmed by 0 bases and 4 bases, with 8 bases remaining between them.

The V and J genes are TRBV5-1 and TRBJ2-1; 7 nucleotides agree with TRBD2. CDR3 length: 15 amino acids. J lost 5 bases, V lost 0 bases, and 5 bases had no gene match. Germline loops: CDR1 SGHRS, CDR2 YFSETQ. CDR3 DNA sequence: TGCGCCAGCAGCTTGGTAAGCGGGGCAAACAATGAGCAGTTCTTC. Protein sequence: CASSLVSGANNEQFF.

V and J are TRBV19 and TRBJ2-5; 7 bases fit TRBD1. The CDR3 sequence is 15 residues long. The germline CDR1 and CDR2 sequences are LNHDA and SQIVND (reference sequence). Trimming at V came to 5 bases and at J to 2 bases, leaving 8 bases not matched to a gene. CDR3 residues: CASSPRDSSQETQYF. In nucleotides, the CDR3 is TGTGCCAGTAGTCCTCGGGACAGTTCTCAAGAGACCCAGTACTTC.

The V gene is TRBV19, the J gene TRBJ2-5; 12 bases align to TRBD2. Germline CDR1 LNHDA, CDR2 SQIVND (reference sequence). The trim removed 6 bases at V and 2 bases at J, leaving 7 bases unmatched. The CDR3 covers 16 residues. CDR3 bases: TGTGCCAGTAGCCCCGAAGGACTAGCGGGACAAGAGACCCAGTACTTC. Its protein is CASSPEGLAGQETQYF.

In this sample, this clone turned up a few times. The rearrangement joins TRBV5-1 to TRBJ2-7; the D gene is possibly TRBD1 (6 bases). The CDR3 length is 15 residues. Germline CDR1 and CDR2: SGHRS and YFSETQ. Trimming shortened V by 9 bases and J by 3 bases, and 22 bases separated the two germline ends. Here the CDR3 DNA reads TGCGCCATCATCCGCATCCGGGACACACACTACGAGCAGTACTTC. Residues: CAIIRIRDTHYEQYF.

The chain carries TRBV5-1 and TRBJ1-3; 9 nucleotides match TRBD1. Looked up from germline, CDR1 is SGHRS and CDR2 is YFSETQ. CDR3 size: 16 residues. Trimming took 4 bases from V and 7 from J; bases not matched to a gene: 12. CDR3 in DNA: TGCGCCAGCAGCCTACGTGGGGGACAGGGCGGCAACACCATATATTTT. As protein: CASSLRGGQGGNTIYF.

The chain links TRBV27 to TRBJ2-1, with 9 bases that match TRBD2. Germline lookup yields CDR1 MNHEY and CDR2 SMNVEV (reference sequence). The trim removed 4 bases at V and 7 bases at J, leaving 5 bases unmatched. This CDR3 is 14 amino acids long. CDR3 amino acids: CASSWGLADNEQFF. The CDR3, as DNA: TGTGCCAGCAGTTGGGGACTAGCTGATAATGAGCAGTTCTTC.

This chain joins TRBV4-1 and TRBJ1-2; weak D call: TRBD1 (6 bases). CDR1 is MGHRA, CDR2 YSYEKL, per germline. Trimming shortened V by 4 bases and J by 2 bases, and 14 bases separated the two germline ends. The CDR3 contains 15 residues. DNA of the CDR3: TGCGCCAGCAGCCCTGAAGGGGGGGCGAACTATGGCTACACCTTC. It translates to CASSPEGGANYGYTF.

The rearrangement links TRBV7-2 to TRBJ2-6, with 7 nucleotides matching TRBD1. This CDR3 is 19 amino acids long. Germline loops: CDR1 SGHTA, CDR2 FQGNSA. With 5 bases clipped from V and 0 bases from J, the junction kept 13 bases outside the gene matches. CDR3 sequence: CASSPNGWDRVSGANVLTF. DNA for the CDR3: TGTGCCAGCAGCCCCAACGGGTGGGACAGAGTCTCTGGGGCCAACGTCCTGACTTTC.

The CDR3 DNA reads TGTGCCAGCAGTCGTCAGGGGACGCAGCTGGACGGCTACACCTTC. As protein: CASSRQGTQLDGYTF. V gene TRBV27 combines with J gene TRBJ1-2; D is perhaps TRBD1 (6 bases). The CDR3 totals 15 residues. The V and J ends lost 5 bases and 8 bases respectively, with 21 bases between them. The germline V gene encodes CDR1 MNHEY and CDR2 SMNVEV (reference sequence).

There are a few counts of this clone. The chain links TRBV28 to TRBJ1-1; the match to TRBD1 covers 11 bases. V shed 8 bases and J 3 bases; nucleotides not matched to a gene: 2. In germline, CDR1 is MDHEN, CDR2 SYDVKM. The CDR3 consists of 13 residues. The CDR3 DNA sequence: TGTGCCAGCTCGGACAGGGGGCACACTGAAGCTTTCTTT. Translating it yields CASSDRGHTEAFF.